This T cell receptor beta chain was captured in a study of response to subunit inactivated influenza vaccine. Findings of the study overall: The authors suggested that few new T cells are recruited per seasonal influenza vaccination.

The CDR3 is 15 amino acids. V shed 3 bases and J shed 4 bases, with 16 bases lying between them. Germline V gene sequence: CDR1 SGHRS, CDR2 YFSETQ. MiXCR, applied by TCRdb to the RT-PCR reads, yields one record per CDR3 protein. The sample contains roughly 700,000 distinct CDR3 sequences, roughly 14% of which appear only once. Comment on this clonotype: The antigen remains unidentified.

The chain uses TRBV5-1 and TRBJ2-5; either TRBD1 or TRBD2 may fit D (5 bases each). Sequencing used PBMCs from blood, obtained 11 to 12 days after vaccination. This TCR was sampled from a man between 45 and 60 years old who received an inactivated influenza vaccine. CDR3 DNA: TGCGCCAGCAGCTCCACTGGGGCCGGAGGAGAGACCCAGTACTTC. Translated: CASSSTGAGGETQYF.